This T cell receptor beta chain emerged from a study of cytomegalovirus exposure and HLA in healthy donors. Notes on this clone: What it recognizes is unknown.

General observations from the study: Earlier analysis looked at TCR beta V segments, and most were productive about 90% or about 30% of the time. A reported reduction in N-insertions relative to the approximately 670-donor mean was seen in an Asian-associated ancestry cluster in a later analysis. Cytomegalovirus status was reportedly diagnosed by the classifier with high specificity and sensitivity. Several of the most significant clusters were apparently associated with common viral pathogens in a later analysis.

PCR used 60 Vbeta primers and 13 Jbeta primers. Method: immunoSEQ multiplex PCR; TCRdb's copy keeps in-frame clones and lacks some. In the table there are approximately 92,000 clones, roughly 69% of which are singletons. Trimming took 2 bases from V and 6 from J; bases not matched to a gene: 3. Germline V gives CDR1 MNHEY, CDR2 SVGAGI. The length of the CDR3 is 13 residues. This receptor was taken from a man in his forties or fifties in good health and CMV-seronegative. The rearrangement uses TRBV6-5 and TRBJ2-7, with 8 bases that match TRBD2. The sample comprised PBMCs. This CDR3 is CASSYTRGGEQYF. CDR3 bases: TGTGCCAGCAGTTACACCCGGGGGGGCGAGCAGTACTTC.